This TCR beta chain was found in a study of T cells after yellow fever vaccination. Study-level results: Most clones from primary vaccination resurfaced after the booster (around 95% CD4, 88% CD8). The bulk population could contribute abundant contaminating clonotypes to FACS-sorted repertoires. Peaking on day 5 versus 15, the secondary response was faster but weaker.

In this sample, this clonotype turned up a few times. What it binds is not known. The CDR3 runs to 14 residues. J was trimmed by 13 bases and V by 6 bases; bases with no gene match: 12. Germline V CDR1 and CDR2: MNHNS, SASEGT. 5'RACE template switching produced TCR cDNA carrying a universal primer site and UMIs. MiXCR was run by TCRdb on the 5' RACE reads, yielding one entry per CDR3 protein. The sample has 300,000 or so distinct CDR3 sequences, around 6.8% seen once. The input for sequencing was PBMCs, taken roughly 46 days after the first yellow fever vaccination. V and J are TRBV6-1 and TRBJ1-6; 7 nucleotides line up with TRBD1. This clonotype originated in a man between 18 and 35 years old who received the YFV17D yellow fever vaccine. The CDR3: CASSIRQGFSPLHF. Here the CDR3 DNA reads TGTGCCAGCAGCATTCGACAGGGCTTTTCGCCCCTCCACTTT.